This T cell receptor beta chain was observed in a study of monozygotic twins with inflammatory bowel disease. TCRdb reprocessed the 5' RACE reads and stores each CDR3 protein as one record, lacking DNA. This listing includes some 440,000 distinct CDR3 sequences. The germline V gene has CDR1 SGDLS and CDR2 YYNGEE. The CDR3 spans 13 residues. Sequencing input: blood. V is TRBV9 and J is TRBJ2-1; there is no DNA to check the TCRdb D call of TRBD2. The origin of this receptor is a human donor with ulcerative colitis or Crohn's disease, or a healthy co-twin of an affected twin (not recorded which). This CDR3 is CASSVEWAGEQFF.